The 5 T cell receptor beta chains given below trace back to one sample, sequenced in a study of blood T cells in healthy people across ages. Sample-barcoded 5' priming and a J-beta primer mix drove a second PCR of roughly 6 to 12 cycles. MiXCR, applied by TCRdb to the 5' RACE reads, yields one record per CDR3 protein. The top ten clones hold about two fifths of a sample with over 700,000 distinct CDR3 sequences, roughly 50% of them seen once. Specimen: blood. These receptor sequences come from an elderly man in good health.

This sequence joins TRBV7-3 and TRBJ2-1; D is ambiguous. Germline V gene data show CDR1 as SGHTA and CDR2 as FQGTGA. V was cut by 1 base and J by 0 bases, with 7 bases left in between. This CDR3 has 15 amino acids. The CDR3 DNA reads TGTGCCAGCAGCTTAATAGCCAGCTCCTACAATGAGCAGTTCTTC. It is translated as CASSLIASSYNEQFF. Full variable domain (missing parts from reference TRBV7-3 and TRBJ2-1): GAGVSQTPSNKVTEKGKYVELRCDPISGHTALYWYRQSLGQGPEFLIYFQGTGAADDSGLPNDRFFAVRPEGSVSTLKIQRTERGDSAVYLCASSLIASSYNEQFFGPGTRLTVL.

The chain couples TRBV30 to TRBJ2-7; 8 positions agree with TRBD1. The germline V gene has CDR1 GTSNPN and CDR2 SVGIG (reference sequence). Unmatched junction bases numbered 14, after V lost 4 bases and J lost 9 bases. This CDR3 contains 14 residues. The CDR3 coding sequence is TGTGCCTGGACCGCAGGGGGCCAGAACCTATGGCAGTACTTC. Its protein product is CAWTAGGQNLWQYF.

The chain recombines TRBV20-1 with TRBJ2-3; 9 positions agree with TRBD2. The V segment lost 7 bases and the J segment 4 bases; nucleotides outside the gene matches: 12. The germline gives CDR1 DFQATT, CDR2 SNEGSKA (reference sequence). The CDR3 length is 15 residues. The CDR3 nucleotides are TGCAGTGTTAGTCTGGTAGCGGGAGTGGCAGATACGCAGTATTTT. Its protein is CSVSLVAGVADTQYF.

The V gene is TRBV6-5, the J gene TRBJ1-6; 10 bases match TRBD1. CDR3 length: 16 amino acids. The V segment lost 1 base and the J segment 9 bases; nucleotides outside the gene matches: 6. Germline lookup yields CDR1 MNHEY and CDR2 SVGAGI. The CDR3 reads CASSYLTGGAGSPLHF. The CDR3 DNA reads as TGTGCCAGCAGTTACTTGACAGGGGGCGCCGGTTCACCCCTCCACTTT.

This chain connects TRBV4-1 to TRBJ2-5; TRBD2 is a possible D gene (5 bases). Trimming removed 2 bases from V and 11 bases from J, with 21 bases in between. CDR1 MGHRA and CDR2 YSYEKL come from the germline V gene. The CDR3 runs to 15 residues. CDR3 nucleotides: TGCGCCAGCAGCCAAATAGGGCGGCGGGCCAATGAGCAGTACTTC. Its protein product is CASSQIGRRANEQYF.